Below, 6 T cell receptor beta chains from the same sample are listed, as sequenced in a study of cytomegalovirus exposure and HLA in healthy donors. The PCR ran on 60 Vbeta and 13 Jbeta primers. Repertoires were generated with immunoSEQ multiplex PCR, while TCRdb's copy carries only in-frame clones and drops some. In the table there are about 140,000 clones, 75% to 90% of which are singletons. The sequencing sample was made of PBMCs. The origin of the receptors is a female donor in good health and CMV-seronegative.

The chain carries TRBV28 and TRBJ2-4, with 9 nucleotides matching TRBD1. The CDR3 runs 18 residues. Germline CDR1 is MDHEN and CDR2 is SYDVKM. With V trimmed by 2 bases and J by 0 bases, 8 bases remained unmatched. Written as DNA, the CDR3 is TGTGCCAGCAGTTTACCGGGACAGGGACGGGGAGCCAAAAACATTCAGTACTTC. This encodes CASSLPGQGRGAKNIQYF. The full variable domain, with the rest looked up from reference TRBV28 and TRBJ2-4, is DVKVTQSSRYLVKRTGEKVFLECVQDMDHENMFWYRQDPGLGLRLIYFSYDVKMKEKGDIPEGYSVSREKKERFSLILESASTNQTSMYLCASSLPGQGRGAKNIQYFGAGTRLSVL.

This clone was recorded once. The chain recombines TRBV10-3 with TRBJ1-4; the D is unclear. Germline CDR1 is ENHRY and CDR2 is SYGVKD. The CDR3 extends over 13 amino acids. Trimming removed 4 bases at V and 4 bases at J, with 7 bases between. This CDR3 reads CAISVGFNEKLFF. Written as DNA, the CDR3 is TGTGCCATCAGTGTCGGGTTTAATGAAAAACTGTTTTTT.

This chain links TRBV6-1 with TRBJ1-1; TRBD1 might be the D (6 bases). The CDR3 totals 15 residues. V was pared by 0 bases and J by 5 bases, with 13 bases between. Germline CDR1 and CDR2: MNHNS and SASEGT. The DNA for the CDR3 is TGTGCCAGCAGTGAAGCGGGGGGGAGGGGGACTGAAGCTTTCTTT. This translates into CASSEAGGRGTEAFF.

In this sample, this clone turned up once. This chain links TRBV5-1 with TRBJ2-3; TRBD1 matches 8 bases. The J segment lost 4 bases and the V segment lost 3 bases, leaving 4 bases of the junction unmatched. This CDR3 spans 14 amino acids. Germline V gene lookup returns CDR1 SGHRS and CDR2 YFSETQ. CDR3 in DNA: TGCGCCAGCAGCTATACAGGGGGAGCAGATACGCAGTATTTT. Residues: CASSYTGGADTQYF. Based on the CDR3 plus reference TRBV5-1 and TRBJ2-3, the full variable domain is KAGVTQTPRYLIKTRGQQVTLSCSPISGHRSVSWYQQTPGQGLQFLFEYFSETQRNKGNFPGRFSGRQFSNSRSEMNVSTLELGDSALYLCASSYTGGADTQYFGPGTRLTVL.

The chain is built from TRBV10-3 and TRBJ1-1, with a weak D call TRBD1 (6 bases). Germline V CDR1 and CDR2: ENHRY, SYGVKD. The CDR3 totals 15 residues. V dropped 2 bases and J dropped 1 base, with 11 bases sitting between them. The CDR3, as DNA: TGTGCCATCAGTGAGCCGGGACACCCGAACACTGAAGCTTTCTTT. Encoded protein: CAISEPGHPNTEAFF.

This clone was observed a handful of times. The chain is built from TRBV5-6 and TRBJ2-4; a weak D match, TRBD2 (7 bases). The CDR3 extends over 17 amino acids. Trimming stripped 1 base from V and 0 bases from J, with 14 bases between. CDR1 is SGHDT, CDR2 YYEEEE, per germline. This CDR3 is CASSLWGGGIAKNIQYF. Written as DNA, the CDR3 is TGTGCCAGCAGCTTGTGGGGAGGGGGTATAGCCAAAAACATTCAGTACTTC.